Presented here are 26 T cell receptor beta chains from one specimen sequenced in a study of monozygotic twins with inflammatory bowel disease. Reprocessing the 5' RACE reads, TCRdb reports a single entry for every CDR3 protein and omits DNA. The sample data list about 210,000 distinct CDR3 sequences. The sequenced sample consisted of blood. These receptors all stem from a human donor with ulcerative colitis or Crohn's disease, or a healthy co-twin of an affected twin (not recorded which).

The chain joins TRBV5-1 to TRBJ2-7. Per germline, CDR1 SGHRS and CDR2 YFSETQ. This CDR3 is 13 amino acids long. CDR3 sequence reads: CASSLGFTYEQYF.

The chain links TRBV2 to TRBJ1-5. Germline V lookup: CDR1 SNHLY, CDR2 FYNNEI. This CDR3 has 14 residues. The CDR3 reads CASNEEYSNQPQHF.

The rearrangement links TRBV6-1 to TRBJ2-2; TCRdb's D call of TRBD2 is untestable without DNA. CDR3 length equals 16 residues. Looked up from germline, CDR1 is MNHNS and CDR2 is SASEGT. CDR3 protein: CASVRLRAVNTGELFF.

This chain links TRBV10-1 with TRBJ1-6; the TCRdb D gene call, TRBD1, has no DNA to confirm it. In germline, CDR1 is WNHNN, CDR2 SYGVQD (reference sequence). The CDR3 covers 15 residues. CDR3 region: CASSDRTERTSPLHF.

The chain employs TRBV7-2 and TRBJ1-2; absent DNA, TCRdb's TRBD1 call cannot be checked. The CDR3 is 14 amino acids. From germline, CDR1 is SGHTA and CDR2 FQGNSA. The CDR3 region is CASSLRDPQNGYTF.

The J gene is TRBJ1-5, the V gene TRBV20-1; the TCRdb call, TRBD1, lacks DNA for checking. The CDR3 runs to 15 residues. Germline CDR1 is DFQATT and CDR2 is SNEGSKA (reference sequence). CDR3: CSARDTGQGNQPQHF.

The rearrangement uses TRBV5-1 and TRBJ2-5. Germline CDR1 SGHRS, CDR2 YFSETQ. The length of the CDR3 is 13 residues. This chain's CDR3 is CASSPTDAETQYF.

The V and J genes are TRBV20-1 and TRBJ2-1; TCRdb indicates TRBD1, and absent DNA this call remains unverified. This CDR3 comprises 12 residues. Germline-derived CDR1 and CDR2 are DFQATT and SNEGSKA (reference sequence). The CDR3 protein is CSAWGTAGEQFF.

The chain links TRBV9 to TRBJ2-2; TCRdb indicates TRBD2, and absent DNA this call remains unverified. In germline, CDR1 is SGDLS, CDR2 YYNGEE. The length of the CDR3 is 15 residues. This CDR3 reads CASSVGGFNTGELFF.

V usage is TRBV11-2 and J usage is TRBJ2-7; TCRdb returns TRBD1, unconfirmable since there is no DNA. CDR1 and CDR2 (germline): SGHAT, FQNNGV. The CDR3 length is 18 residues. The CDR3 sequence: CASSVLGTGGGVGLRQYF.

This chain links TRBV5-1 with TRBJ2-7; TCRdb picks TRBD1, but there is no DNA to check that call. Germline CDR1 SGHRS, CDR2 YFSETQ. The CDR3 consists of 13 residues. The chain's CDR3 is CASSYPRGGEQYF. Based on the CDR3 plus reference TRBV5-1 and TRBJ2-7, the full variable domain is KAGVTQTPRYLIKTRGQQVTLSCSPISGHRSVSWYQQTPGQGLQFLFEYFSETQRNKGNFPGRFSGRQFSNSRSEMNVSTLELGDSALYLCASSYPRGGEQYFGPGTRLTVT.

The chain links TRBV20-1 to TRBJ1-3. Germline assignment: CDR1 DFQATT and CDR2 SNEGSKA (reference sequence). The CDR3 covers 16 residues. CDR3 residues: CSARDQERAGGNTIYF.

The rearrangement joins TRBV7-2 to TRBJ1-3. Germline V gene sequence: CDR1 SGHTA, CDR2 FQGNSA. The CDR3 loop spans 16 amino acids. The CDR3 here is CASSLGRMSISDTIYF.

The chain couples TRBV29-1 to TRBJ2-3; lacking DNA, the TRBD1 call made by TCRdb goes unchecked. This CDR3 has 14 residues. Germline loops: CDR1 SQVTM, CDR2 ANQGSEA. CDR3 sequence reads: CSVGDYRATDTQYF.

V is TRBV7-9 and J is TRBJ1-3. Germline V CDR1 and CDR2: SEHNR, FQNEAQ (reference sequence). This CDR3 region has 16 residues. This CDR3 is CASSSTDAISGNTIYF.

The rearrangement uses TRBV7-9 and TRBJ2-2; no DNA is available, so the TRBD2 call from TCRdb remains unchecked. The CDR3 contains 17 residues. In germline, CDR1 is SEHNR, CDR2 FQNEAQ (reference sequence). CDR3 amino acids: CASTPPKGPSTGGELFF.

The chain couples TRBV20-1 to TRBJ1-2; TCRdb picks TRBD1, but there is no DNA to check that call. Germline CDR1 reads DFQATT; CDR2 reads SNEGSKA (reference sequence). The CDR3 sequence is 17 residues long. The CDR3 reads CSAPRPGQTTPNYGYTF.

The chain is built from TRBV12-3 or TRBV12-4 and TRBJ1-1; without DNA, the TCRdb call of TRBD1 cannot be checked. CDR3 length: 14 amino acids. The CDR3 loop reads CASSLRQGLAEAFF.

The chain uses TRBV7-9 and TRBJ2-7; TCRdb proposes TRBD1, but this gene call is untestable without DNA. Germline lookup yields CDR1 SEHNR and CDR2 FQNEAQ (reference sequence). The CDR3 covers 13 residues. The CDR3 protein is CASNRDISYEQYF.

This chain joins TRBV7-2 and TRBJ2-5. Germline CDR1 reads SGHTA; CDR2 reads FQGNSA. This CDR3 has 12 residues. The CDR3 sequence: CASSSHTETQYF.

V gene TRBV20-1 combines with J gene TRBJ1-6. The germline gives CDR1 DFQATT, CDR2 SNEGSKA (reference sequence). The CDR3 contains 12 residues. The chain's CDR3 is CSARGYNSPLHF.

V and J are TRBV20-1 and TRBJ2-5; lacking DNA, the TRBD2 call made by TCRdb goes unchecked. This CDR3 comprises 14 residues. Per germline, CDR1 DFQATT and CDR2 SNEGSKA (reference sequence). CDR3 protein: CSARDGSSGETQYF.

The chain combines TRBV12-3 or TRBV12-4 with TRBJ1-1; the D call from TCRdb, TRBD1, cannot be confirmed without DNA. The CDR3 runs 15 residues. This CDR3 reads CASSPPPGRRAEAFF.

The chain combines TRBV20-1 with TRBJ1-1. This CDR3 comprises 13 residues. The germline gives CDR1 DFQATT, CDR2 SNEGSKA (reference sequence). The CDR3 region is CSAEFVMNTEAFF.

V is TRBV7-9 and J is TRBJ2-7; as DNA is missing, the TRBD2 call by TCRdb cannot be tested. Germline V gives CDR1 SEHNR, CDR2 FQNEAQ (reference sequence). The CDR3 covers 12 residues. CDR3 residues: CASSKGLAEQYF.

The gene calls are TRBV6-1 and TRBJ1-4; TCRdb calls TRBD1, which cannot be checked without DNA. This CDR3 is built from 15 residues. Germline CDR1 and CDR2: MNHNS and SASEGT. CDR3 amino acids: CASSDGGAPLEKLFF.